This T cell receptor beta chain comes out of a study of blood T cell repertoires in COVID-19. Study-level background: Donors in the United States, Italy and Spain gave samples during acute or convalescent COVID-19. T cells, B-cell-depleted T cells, or PBMCs provided the cDNA or gDNA that served as material.

Original data processing: Counts of nucleated cells, estimated from reference gene primer amplification, were obtained. Profiled with immunoSEQ multiplex PCR; TCRdb holds only in-frame clones, not every one. V and J calls plus clone size are reproduced from that table; the DNA served to infer D and trimming. The data contain about 160,000 clones, about 83% of them seen just once; the ten biggest clones take up 7% to 10%. CDR1 and CDR2 from the germline V gene are SGHNT and YYREEE (reference sequence). The CDR3 length is 13 residues. V was shortened by 1 base and J by 8 bases, with 12 bases between the two germline ends.

The V and J genes are TRBV5-4 and TRBJ1-2, with a possible D match to TRBD1 (6 bases). The source material was peripheral blood. The TCR comes from a man aged 60 to 75 with acute or convalescent COVID-19. CDR3 nucleotide sequence: TGTGCCAGCAGCTTGCAGGGGATGGAGGGCTACACCTTC. As protein: CASSLQGMEGYTF.